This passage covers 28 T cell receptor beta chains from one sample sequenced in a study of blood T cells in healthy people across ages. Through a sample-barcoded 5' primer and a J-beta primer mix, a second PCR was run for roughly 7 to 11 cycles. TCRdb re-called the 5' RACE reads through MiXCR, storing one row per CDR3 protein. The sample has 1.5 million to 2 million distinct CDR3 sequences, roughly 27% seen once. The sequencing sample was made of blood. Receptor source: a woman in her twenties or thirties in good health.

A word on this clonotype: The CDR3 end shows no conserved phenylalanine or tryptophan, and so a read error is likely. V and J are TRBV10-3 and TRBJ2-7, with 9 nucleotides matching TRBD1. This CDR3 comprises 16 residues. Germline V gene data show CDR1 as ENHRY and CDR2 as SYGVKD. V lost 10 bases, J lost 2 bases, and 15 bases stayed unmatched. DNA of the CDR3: TGTGCCACCCAAGGCTCGGGACAGGGCATTCCCTACGAGCAGTACTTA. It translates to CATQGSGQGIPYEQYL.

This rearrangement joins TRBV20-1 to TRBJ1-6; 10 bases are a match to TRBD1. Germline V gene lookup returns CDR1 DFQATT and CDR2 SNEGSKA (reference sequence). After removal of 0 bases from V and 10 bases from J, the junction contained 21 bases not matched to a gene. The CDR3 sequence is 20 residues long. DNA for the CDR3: TGCAGTGCTAGAGATAGGGGGAGACAGGGGGCGTTTGGAGGTAGATCACCCCTCCACTTT. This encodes CSARDRGRQGAFGGRSPLHF.

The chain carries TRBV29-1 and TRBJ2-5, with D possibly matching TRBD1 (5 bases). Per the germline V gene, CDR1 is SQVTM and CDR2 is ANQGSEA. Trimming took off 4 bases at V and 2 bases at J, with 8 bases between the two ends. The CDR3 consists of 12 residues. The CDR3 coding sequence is TGCAGCGTTGGACAGCTACAAGAGACCCAGTACTTC. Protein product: CSVGQLQETQYF. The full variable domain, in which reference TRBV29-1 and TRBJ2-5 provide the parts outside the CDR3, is SAVISQKPSRDICQRGTSLTIQCQVDSQVTMMFWYRQQPGQSLTLIATANQGSEATYESGFVIDKFPISRPNLTFSTLTVSNMSPEDSSIYLCSVGQLQETQYFGPGTRLLVL.

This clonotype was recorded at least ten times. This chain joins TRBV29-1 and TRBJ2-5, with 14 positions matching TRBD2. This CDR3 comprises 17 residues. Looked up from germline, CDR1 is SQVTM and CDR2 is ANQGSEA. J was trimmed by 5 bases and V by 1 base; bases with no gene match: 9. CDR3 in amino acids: CSVEGLAGGPLLETQYF. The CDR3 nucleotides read TGCAGCGTTGAAGGACTAGCGGGAGGGCCGTTATTGGAGACCCAGTACTTC. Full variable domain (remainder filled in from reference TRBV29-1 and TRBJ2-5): SAVISQKPSRDICQRGTSLTIQCQVDSQVTMMFWYRQQPGQSLTLIATANQGSEATYESGFVIDKFPISRPNLTFSTLTVSNMSPEDSSIYLCSVEGLAGGPLLETQYFGPGTRLLVL.

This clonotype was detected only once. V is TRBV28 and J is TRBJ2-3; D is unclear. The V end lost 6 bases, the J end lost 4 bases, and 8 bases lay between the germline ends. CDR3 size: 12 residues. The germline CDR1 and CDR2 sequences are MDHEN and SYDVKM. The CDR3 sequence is CASRTLSDTQYF. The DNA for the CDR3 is TGTGCCAGCAGGACCCTCTCAGATACGCAGTATTTT. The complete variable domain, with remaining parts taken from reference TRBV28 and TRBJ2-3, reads DVKVTQSSRYLVKRTGEKVFLECVQDMDHENMFWYRQDPGLGLRLIYFSYDVKMKEKGDIPEGYSVSREKKERFSLILESASTNQTSMYLCASRTLSDTQYFGPGTRLTVL.

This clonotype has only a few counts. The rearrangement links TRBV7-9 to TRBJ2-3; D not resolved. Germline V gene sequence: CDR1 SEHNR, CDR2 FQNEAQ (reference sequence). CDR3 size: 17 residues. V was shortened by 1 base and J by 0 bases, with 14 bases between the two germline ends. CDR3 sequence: CASSLGYATLSTDTQYF. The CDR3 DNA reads TGTGCCAGCAGCTTAGGCTACGCGACGCTTAGCACAGATACGCAGTATTTT. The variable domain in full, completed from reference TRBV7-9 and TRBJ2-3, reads DTGVSQNPRHKITKRGQNVTFRCDPISEHNRLYWYRQTLGQGPEFLTYFQNEAQLEKSRLLSDRFSAERPKGSFSTLEIQRTEQGDSAMYLCASSLGYATLSTDTQYFGPGTRLTVL.

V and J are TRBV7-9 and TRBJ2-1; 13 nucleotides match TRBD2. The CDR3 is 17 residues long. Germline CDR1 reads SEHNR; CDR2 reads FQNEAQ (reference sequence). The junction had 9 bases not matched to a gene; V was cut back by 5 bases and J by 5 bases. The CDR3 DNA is TGTGCCAGCAGCACTAAAATCGGACTAGCGGGAGACAATGAGCAGTTCTTC. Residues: CASSTKIGLAGDNEQFF.

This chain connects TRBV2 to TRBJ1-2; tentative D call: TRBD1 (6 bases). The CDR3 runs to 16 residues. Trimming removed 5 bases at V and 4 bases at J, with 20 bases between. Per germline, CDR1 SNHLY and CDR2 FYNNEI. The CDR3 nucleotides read TGTGCCAGCAGTCGGGACACCCGCCTGGGGCTCTATGGCTACACCTTC. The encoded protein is CASSRDTRLGLYGYTF. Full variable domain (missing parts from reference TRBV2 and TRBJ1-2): EPEVTQTPSHQVTQMGQEVILRCVPISNHLYFYWYRQILGQKVEFLVSFYNNEISEKSEIFDDQFSVERPDGSNFTLKIRSTKLEDSAMYFCASSRDTRLGLYGYTFGSGTRLTVV.

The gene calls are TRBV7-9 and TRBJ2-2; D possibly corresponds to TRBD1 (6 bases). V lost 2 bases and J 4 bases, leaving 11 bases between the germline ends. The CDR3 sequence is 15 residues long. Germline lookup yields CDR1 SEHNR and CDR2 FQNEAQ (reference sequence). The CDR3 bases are TGTGCCAGCAGCTTAAGCAGGGGTACCACCGGGGAGCTGTTTTTT. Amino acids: CASSLSRGTTGELFF. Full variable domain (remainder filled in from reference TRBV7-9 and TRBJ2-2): DTGVSQNPRHKITKRGQNVTFRCDPISEHNRLYWYRQTLGQGPEFLTYFQNEAQLEKSRLLSDRFSAERPKGSFSTLEIQRTEQGDSAMYLCASSLSRGTTGELFFGEGSRLTVL.

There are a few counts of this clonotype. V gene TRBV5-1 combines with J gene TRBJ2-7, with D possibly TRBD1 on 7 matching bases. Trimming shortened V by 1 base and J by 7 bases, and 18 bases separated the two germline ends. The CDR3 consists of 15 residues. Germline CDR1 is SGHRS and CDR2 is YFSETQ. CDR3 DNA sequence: TGCGCCAGCAGCTTGCCCGGGACAGCCGCGGGGGAGCAGTACTTC. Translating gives CASSLPGTAAGEQYF.

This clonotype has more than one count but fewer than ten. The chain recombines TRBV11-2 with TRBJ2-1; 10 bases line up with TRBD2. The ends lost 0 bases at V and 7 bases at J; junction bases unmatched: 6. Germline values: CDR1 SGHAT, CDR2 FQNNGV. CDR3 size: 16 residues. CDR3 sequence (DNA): TGTGCCAGCAGCTTAGATCCTAGCGGGAGATTGAATGAGCAGTTCTTC. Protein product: CASSLDPSGRLNEQFF.

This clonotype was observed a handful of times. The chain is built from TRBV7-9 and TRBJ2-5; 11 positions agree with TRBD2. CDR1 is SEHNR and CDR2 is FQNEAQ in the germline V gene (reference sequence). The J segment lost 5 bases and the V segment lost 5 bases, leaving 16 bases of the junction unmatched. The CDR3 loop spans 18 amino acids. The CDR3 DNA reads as TGTGCCAGCAGCCCCCTCCTTTCTCCTAGCGGGAGGAAGGAGACCCAGTACTTC. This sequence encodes CASSPLLSPSGRKETQYF.

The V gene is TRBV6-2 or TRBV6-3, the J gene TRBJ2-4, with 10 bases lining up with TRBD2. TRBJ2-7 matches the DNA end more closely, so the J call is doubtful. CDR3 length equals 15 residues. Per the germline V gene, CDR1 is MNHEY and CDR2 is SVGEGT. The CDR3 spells CASSYVSGRKGEQYF. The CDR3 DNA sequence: TGTGCCAGCAGTTACGTTAGCGGGAGGAAAGGCGAGCAGTACTTC.

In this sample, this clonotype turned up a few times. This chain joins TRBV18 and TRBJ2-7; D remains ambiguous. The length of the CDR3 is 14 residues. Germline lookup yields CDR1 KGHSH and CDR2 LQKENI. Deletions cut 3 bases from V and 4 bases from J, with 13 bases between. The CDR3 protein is CASSPPDPPYEQYF. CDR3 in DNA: TGTGCCAGCTCACCCCCGGACCCCCCTTACGAGCAGTACTTC.

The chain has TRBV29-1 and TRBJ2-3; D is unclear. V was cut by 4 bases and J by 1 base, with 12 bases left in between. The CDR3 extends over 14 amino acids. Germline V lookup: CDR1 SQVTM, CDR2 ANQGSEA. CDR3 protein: CSVGSVLGTDTQYF. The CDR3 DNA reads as TGCAGCGTTGGTTCAGTGTTGGGCACAGATACGCAGTATTTT.

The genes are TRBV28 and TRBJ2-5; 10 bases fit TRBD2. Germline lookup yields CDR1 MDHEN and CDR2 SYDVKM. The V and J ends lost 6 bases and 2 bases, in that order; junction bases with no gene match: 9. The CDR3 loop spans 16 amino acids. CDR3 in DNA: TGTGCCAGCAGCGTACTTAGCGGGGGGCCACAAGAGACCCAGTACTTC. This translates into CASSVLSGGPQETQYF.

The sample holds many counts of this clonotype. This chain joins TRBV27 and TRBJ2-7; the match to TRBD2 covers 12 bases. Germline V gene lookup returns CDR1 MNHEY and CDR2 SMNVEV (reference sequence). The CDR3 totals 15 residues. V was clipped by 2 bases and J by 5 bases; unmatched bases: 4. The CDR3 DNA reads TGTGCCAGCAGTTTACGACTAGCGGGAGTCGACGAGCAGTACTTC. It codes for CASSLRLAGVDEQYF.

The CDR3 is CSVLKGGNTEAFF. The DNA for the CDR3 is TGCAGCGTATTAAAAGGGGGTAACACTGAAGCTTTCTTT. The rearrangement joins TRBV29-1 to TRBJ1-1; D is possibly TRBD1 (6 bases). V lost 6 bases and J lost 2, with 13 bases in between. Germline CDR1 and CDR2: SQVTM and ANQGSEA. CDR3 length: 13 amino acids.

CDR3 region: CASNPGGLVEKLFF. CDR3 nucleotides: TGTGCCAGCAACCCCGGGGGGCTGGTGGAAAAACTGTTTTTT. The chain combines TRBV9 with TRBJ1-4, with D perhaps matching TRBD1 (6 bases). This CDR3 comprises 14 residues. V was trimmed by 6 bases and J by 8 bases, leaving 17 bases between them. Germline CDR1 is SGDLS and CDR2 is YYNGEE. Together with reference TRBV9 and TRBJ1-4, the CDR3 gives the full variable domain: DSGVTQTPKHLITATGQRVTLRCSPRSGDLSVYWYQQSLDQGLQFLIQYYNGEERAKGNILERFSAQQFPDLHSELNLSSLELGDSALYFCASNPGGLVEKLFFGSGTQLSVL.

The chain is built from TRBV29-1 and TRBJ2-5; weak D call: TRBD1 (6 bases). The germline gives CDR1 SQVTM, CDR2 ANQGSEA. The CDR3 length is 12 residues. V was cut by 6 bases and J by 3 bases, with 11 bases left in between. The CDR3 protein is CSVPDSEETQYF. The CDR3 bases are TGCAGCGTCCCGGACAGTGAAGAGACCCAGTACTTC. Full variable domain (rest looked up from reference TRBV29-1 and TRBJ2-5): SAVISQKPSRDICQRGTSLTIQCQVDSQVTMMFWYRQQPGQSLTLIATANQGSEATYESGFVIDKFPISRPNLTFSTLTVSNMSPEDSSIYLCSVPDSEETQYFGPGTRLLVL.

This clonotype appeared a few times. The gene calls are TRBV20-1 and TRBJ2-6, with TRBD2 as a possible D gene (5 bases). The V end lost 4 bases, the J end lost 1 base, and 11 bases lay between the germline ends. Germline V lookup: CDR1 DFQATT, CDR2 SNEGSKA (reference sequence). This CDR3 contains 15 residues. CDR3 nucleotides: TGCAGTGCTACCTTTCGGGGTTCTGGGGCCAACGTCCTGACTTTC. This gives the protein CSATFRGSGANVLTF.

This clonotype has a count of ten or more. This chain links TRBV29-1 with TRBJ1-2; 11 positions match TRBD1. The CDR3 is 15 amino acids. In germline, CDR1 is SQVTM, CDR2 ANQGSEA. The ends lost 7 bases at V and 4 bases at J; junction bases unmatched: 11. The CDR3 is CSGQDRGRGIYGYTF. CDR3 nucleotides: TGCAGCGGCCAGGACAGGGGGCGAGGAATCTATGGCTACACCTTC.

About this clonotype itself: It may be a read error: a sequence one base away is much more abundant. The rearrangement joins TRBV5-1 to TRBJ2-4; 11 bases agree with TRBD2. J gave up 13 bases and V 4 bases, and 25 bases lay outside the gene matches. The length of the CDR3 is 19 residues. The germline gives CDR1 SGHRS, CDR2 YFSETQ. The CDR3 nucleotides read TGCGCCAGCAGCGGGAGCCTAGCGGGAGGTGCTGGGTCCTACAATGAGCAGTACTTC. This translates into CASSGSLAGGAGSYNEQYF.

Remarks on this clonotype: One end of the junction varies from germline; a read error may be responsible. CDR3 nucleotide sequence: TGCGTCAGCAGCCAAACGACAGGGTCGGGGTACTACGAGCAGTACTTC. Its translation: CVSSQTTGSGYYEQYF. The J gene is TRBJ2-5, the V gene TRBV5-1; 7 nucleotides agree with TRBD1. The J call may be faulty, since TRBJ2-7 better matches the DNA end. The CDR3 runs to 16 residues. Germline V gene sequence: CDR1 SGHRS, CDR2 YFSETQ.

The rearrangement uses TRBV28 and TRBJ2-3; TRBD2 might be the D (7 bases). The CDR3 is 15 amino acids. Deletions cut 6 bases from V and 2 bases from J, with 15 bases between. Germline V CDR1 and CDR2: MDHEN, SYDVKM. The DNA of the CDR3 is TGTGCCAGCAGGGGTGGGGGGGCCGCCACAGATACGCAGTATTTT. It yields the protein CASRGGGAATDTQYF. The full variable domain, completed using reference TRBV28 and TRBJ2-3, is DVKVTQSSRYLVKRTGEKVFLECVQDMDHENMFWYRQDPGLGLRLIYFSYDVKMKEKGDIPEGYSVSREKKERFSLILESASTNQTSMYLCASRGGGAATDTQYFGPGTRLTVL.

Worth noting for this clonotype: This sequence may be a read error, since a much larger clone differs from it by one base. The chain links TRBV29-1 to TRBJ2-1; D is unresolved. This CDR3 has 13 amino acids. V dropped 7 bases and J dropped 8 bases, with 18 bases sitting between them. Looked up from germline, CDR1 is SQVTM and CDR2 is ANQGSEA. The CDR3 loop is CSARLNSNDEQFF. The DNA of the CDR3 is TGCAGCGCTCGGTTAAACTCCAACGATGAGCAGTTCTTC.

The CDR3, as DNA: TGCAGTGCTTCGGGACTAGTGGGAGTAGGTGAGCAGTTCTTC. It translates to CSASGLVGVGEQFF. This rearrangement joins TRBV20-1 to TRBJ2-1; 8 bases line up with TRBD2. Looked up from germline, CDR1 is DFQATT and CDR2 is SNEGSKA (reference sequence). J was trimmed by 9 bases and V by 5 bases; bases with no gene match: 12. CDR3 size: 14 residues.

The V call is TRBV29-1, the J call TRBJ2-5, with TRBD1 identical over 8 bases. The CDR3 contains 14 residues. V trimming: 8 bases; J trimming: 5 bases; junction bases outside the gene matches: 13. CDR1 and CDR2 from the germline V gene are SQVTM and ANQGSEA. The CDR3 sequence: CSSRRTGTGETQYF. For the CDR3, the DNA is TGCAGCTCTCGTCGGACAGGGACGGGGGAGACCCAGTACTTC.